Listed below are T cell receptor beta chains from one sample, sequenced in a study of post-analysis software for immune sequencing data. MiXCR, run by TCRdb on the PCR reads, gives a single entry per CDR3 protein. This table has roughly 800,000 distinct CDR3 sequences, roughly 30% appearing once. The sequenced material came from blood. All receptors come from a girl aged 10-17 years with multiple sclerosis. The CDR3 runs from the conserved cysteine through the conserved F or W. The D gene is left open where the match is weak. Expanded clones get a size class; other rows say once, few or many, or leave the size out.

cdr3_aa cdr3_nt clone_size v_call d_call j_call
CASSLGGPSTEAFF TGCGCCAGCAGCTTGGGGGGTCCCTCCACTGAAGCTTTCTTT few TRBV5-1 - TRBJ1-1
CASIQEGGRDTQYF TGTGCCAGCATCCAAGAGGGGGGCCGGGATACGCAGTATTTT few TRBV28 - TRBJ2-3
CSVEVKERNSYRYEQYF TGCAGCGTTGAAGTAAAAGAGCGTAACAGTTACCGCTACGAGCAGTACTTC - TRBV29-1 - TRBJ2-7
CSVEVARPISGGQFF TGCAGCGTTGAAGTCGCCAGGCCTATCAGTGGAGGGCAGTTCTTC - TRBV29-1 - TRBJ2-1
CASSSTGTGEHQPQHF TGTGCCAGCAGCTCCACCGGGACAGGGGAACACCAGCCCCAGCATTTT - TRBV7-8 TRBD1 TRBJ1-5
CASSLLGSIGTDTQYF TGTGCCAGCAGCTTGTTGGGGTCGATAGGCACAGATACGCAGTATTTT - TRBV7-2 - TRBJ2-3
CSARDGGTTGETQYF TGCAGTGCTAGAGATGGCGGGACAACTGGGGAGACCCAGTACTTC few TRBV20-1 - TRBJ2-5
CSAGTTTTDTQYF TGCAGCGCCGGGACAACGACCACAGATACGCAGTATTTT few TRBV29-1 - TRBJ2-3
CASSLESPGRSEKLFF TGCGCCAGCAGCTTAGAAAGCCCTGGACGGAGCGAAAAACTGTTTTTT - TRBV5-1 - TRBJ1-4
CASSAGSSDHNEQFF TGTGCCAGCAGTGCCGGGAGTTCCGACCATAATGAGCAGTTCTTC - TRBV12-3/TRBV12-4 - TRBJ2-1
CASSVGGAGVNNEQFF TGTGCCAGCAGCGTAGGAGGAGCGGGAGTAAACAATGAGCAGTTCTTC - TRBV7-2 TRBD2 TRBJ2-1
CASTTLREAGGRGEQFF TGTGCCAGCACCACCCTCCGGGAAGCGGGAGGGCGGGGTGAGCAGTTCTTC few TRBV6-1 TRBD2 TRBJ2-1
CASSGGTRNTDTQYF TGCGCCAGCAGTGGAGGGACACGGAACACAGATACGCAGTATTTT - TRBV10-1 - TRBJ2-3